This T cell receptor beta chain derives from a study of cytomegalovirus exposure and HLA in healthy donors. Study-wide context: Among roughly 190 million T cells, an earlier analysis found 117 million unique TCR beta sequences.

At sampling all donors were nominally healthy, likely with unrecorded immune exposures. This clone was seen only a few times. Its antigen is still unknown. PCR employed 60 Vbeta and 13 Jbeta primers. Some clones are missing from TCRdb's copy, which holds only in-frame ones; the method was immunoSEQ multiplex PCR. The sample contains some 130,000 clones, 70% to 75% of which appear only once. Germline CDR1 SNHLY, CDR2 FYNNEI. V lost 4 bases and J 7 bases, leaving 5 bases between the germline ends. The CDR3 has 12 residues. Study-level findings and limits: In an earlier analysis, in roughly 580 donors, most V segments appeared productive either ~87% or ~30% of the time.

This receptor was obtained from a woman between 35 and 50 years old in good health and CMV-seronegative. Sample: PBMCs. The chain joins TRBV2 to TRBJ1-6, with D unclear. The CDR3 bases are TGTGCCAGCAGTGGGCCCAATTCACCCCTCCACTTT. Its translation is CASSGPNSPLHF. Drawing the rest from reference TRBV2 and TRBJ1-6, the complete variable domain is EPEVTQTPSHQVTQMGQEVILRCVPISNHLYFYWYRQILGQKVEFLVSFYNNEISEKSEIFDDQFSVERPDGSNFTLKIRSTKLEDSAMYFCASSGPNSPLHFGNGTRLTVT.